Reported below is one TCR beta chain. Antigen specificity is unknown. These data are taken from a study of cytomegalovirus exposure and HLA in healthy donors. Findings of the study overall: The authors considered a cluster of highly shared sequence variants likely to be a sequencing artifact. In vitro confirmation showed three CMV-associated chains to be CMV antigen specific.

Trimming took 6 bases from V and 2 from J; bases not matched to a gene: 3. The germline V gene encodes CDR1 MGHDK and CDR2 SYGVNS. CDR3 length: 13 amino acids. Primers: 60 Vbeta forward and 13 Jbeta reverse. Sequenced by immunoSEQ multiplex PCR; TCRdb stores in-frame clones only, minus some. Among roughly 190,000 clones listed, roughly 8.7% were seen once. The clonotype originates from a woman aged 25 to 39 in good health and CMV-seropositive. The V call is TRBV25-1, the J call TRBJ2-5, with TRBD2 matching over 7 bases. The sample taken for sequencing was PBMCs. The CDR3, as DNA: TGTGCCAGCAGCCGGGGAGGGCAAGAGACCCAGTACTTC. Translating gives CASSRGGQETQYF.